The following is a T cell receptor (beta chain) sequence with its context. These data come from a study of neoadjuvant nivolumab and ipilimumab in lung cancer. TCRdb's copy holds only in-frame clones and misses some; the assay was immunoSEQ multiplex PCR. This repertoire shows fewer than 25,000 clones, roughly 85% found once; its top ten account for 23%. CDR1 is SGHTA and CDR2 is FQGNSA in the germline V gene. The CDR3 length is 15 residues. The V and J ends lost 5 bases and 0 bases respectively, with 13 bases between them. The receptor was isolated from an adult with non-small cell lung cancer. The sequenced sample was peripheral blood, obtained before neoadjuvant nivolumab, alone or with ipilimumab. V is TRBV7-2 and J is TRBJ2-5, with D maybe TRBD1 (5 bases). CDR3 amino acids: CASSRSRQYQETQYF. CDR3 DNA sequence: TGTGCCAGCAGCCGGAGTCGACAGTACCAAGAGACCCAGTACTTC.